One T cell receptor beta chain is described in this entry. These data belong to a study of cytomegalovirus exposure and HLA in healthy donors. This CDR3 has 14 residues. V was shortened by 5 bases and J by 7 bases, with 12 bases between the two germline ends. Germline V gene lookup returns CDR1 MNHNS and CDR2 SASEGT. 13 Jbeta primers and 60 Vbeta primers were used for the PCR. Clones were read by immunoSEQ multiplex PCR, and TCRdb kept only the in-frame ones, dropping some. The table lists roughly 77,000 clones, 55% to 75% of them singletons. V is TRBV6-1 and J is TRBJ1-6, with a possible D match to TRBD1 (5 bases). The sequence derives from a middle-aged woman in good health and CMV-seropositive. The sample was PBMCs. In DNA, the CDR3 is TGTGCCAGCAGTAACCGGGAGGGGAATTCACCCCTCCACTTT. It is translated as CASSNREGNSPLHF.